This TCR beta chain was documented in a study of OX40 agonist ivuxolimab in advanced cancers. Study details: Patients undergoing dose escalation presented with hepatocellular carcinoma, melanoma, renal cell or head and neck cancer.

Exclusion of a patient followed from autoimmune disease history or systemic immunosuppression. Trimming at V came to 0 bases and at J to 4 bases, leaving 8 bases not matched to a gene. Germline values: CDR1 GTSNPN, CDR2 SVGIG (reference sequence). The CDR3 has 15 amino acids. The repertoire was sequenced with immunoSEQ multiplex PCR; TCRdb's copy has only in-frame clones and lacks some. The sample lists just over 90,000 clones; 90% to 95% were seen once. Material: CD4+ or CD8+ T cells sorted from blood, obtained in a trial of the OX40 agonist ivuxolimab. The V call is TRBV30, the J call TRBJ2-5; 7 nucleotides line up with TRBD2. The sequence was obtained from an adult with an advanced solid tumor such as melanoma, head and neck, liver or kidney cancer. CDR3 nucleotides: TGTGCCTGGAGTGTAGCCAGCGGGGTTGCAGAGACCCAGTACTTC. This gives the protein CAWSVASGVAETQYF.